This record concerns one T cell receptor (beta chain) sequence. A few counts support this clonotype. Its binding antigen is unknown. No much larger clone is present one base from it, and per-base qualities are unavailable. The donors were 40 or so Caucasian individuals from Russia, aged about 6 to 100 years, who were systemically healthy. About 9.6 milliliters of peripheral blood were collected from each donor into EDTA-treated Vacutainer tubes. PBMCs were isolated by Ficoll-Paque density-gradient centrifugation, with at least 6.5 million obtained per sample. Total RNA was extracted from PBMCs with Trizol reagent, with at least 6 micrograms obtained per sample. The percentages of naive CD45RAhigh/CD27high T cells were determined by flow cytometry on a PBMC aliquot from every donor. Trimming removed 1 base from V and 2 bases from J, leaving 9 bases between the germline ends. In the germline V gene, CDR1 corresponds to MDHEN and CDR2 to SYDVKM. Including cysteine and phenylalanine, the CDR3 has 14 amino acids. Left in the record is the CDR3 DNA by itself, 42 bases read in frame from the first base.

Library preparation was by 5' RACE. TCRdb names Illumina HiSeq 2500 as the instrument used. A second 7 to 11 cycle PCR used a sample-barcoded 5' primer and a J-beta primer mix. A template-switch 5' adaptor carrying 12 random nucleotides introduced a unique molecular identifier onto each TCR beta cDNA molecule. At least 3 million CDR3-containing paired-end reads were obtained from each sample. The Mint cDNA synthesis kit, primed by a TRBC-specific oligonucleotide, was used to synthesize first-strand cDNA from all RNA. All cDNA was treated with uracil-DNA glycosylase and then went through a first 18-cycle PCR with the universal primers M1SS and BC2_uni_R. On the study's bioinformatics: For normalization, 1 million high-quality reads were randomly selected from each sample, with every read carrying a distinct molecular identifier. Reads sharing molecular identifiers were discarded rather than binned into consensus sequences. MiTCR, set to a Q25 quality threshold and the strictest error-elimination algorithm, was used for CDR3 identification, clonotype clustering and error correction. Lower-bound total TCR beta diversity was estimated with a nonparametric unseen species model using Euler transformation. TCRdb itself trimmed the public reads at Q25 with fastp, ran MiXCR and retained productive beta chains. Under each unique CDR3 protein, matching rows form one entry showing the most common genes and DNA. What appears here as the V and J calls and clone size reflects TCRdb's work, not the paper's. The sample table lists about 840,000 distinct CDR3 sequences, 29% of them with a count of one. The ten largest clones take up roughly a tenth of the sample.

These data come from a study of blood T cells in healthy people across ages (dated by TCRdb to the mid-2010s). At the level of the whole study: In model experiments, roughly one uniquely barcoded TCR beta cDNA molecule per two T cells was captured by template switching. Age-related changes in TCR beta repertoire diversity were measured in the study by deep sequencing normalized with unique cDNA molecular identifiers. Four age groups were formed from the donors: young (average approximately 15 years), middle-aged (around 37), aged (roughly 59) and long-lived (82). Using the same blood draw, the study looked at two additional independent replicas of 1 million unique cDNA reads for two donors, one aged 18 to 29 and the other aged 80 or older.

Broad study findings and their caveats: Conclusive comparison of naive and antigen-experienced compartments was prevented by the profiling of bulk unsorted PBMCs. As age increased, observed TCR beta diversity per million T cells dropped in a roughly linear way, and a significant reduction was already evident by age about 40. Because the CMV infection status of the donors was unknown, age-related changes in expanded clonotypes may potentially have been confounded. A strong correlation was found between observed TCR beta diversity and the percentage of naive T cells measured by flow cytometry. The long-lived group showed more naive CD4+ T cells, fewer expanded clones and increased TCR diversity than the aged group, suggesting age selection. Estimates of total diversity from one million sequenced T cells were regarded as lower bounds and underestimates.

The same sample was also used in a study of T cells of mothers and their children. As that second study puts it: Nine systemically healthy Caucasian individuals served as donors, namely three mothers together with their six children. cDNA synthesis used all of the extracted RNA, with around 1.4 ug of RNA in each 15 ul reaction. In the second PCR, sample barcodes and 2-4 random nucleotides were introduced via the M1S primer. More than 8.5 million TCR beta CDR3 reads were obtained from each mother, and about 3 million reads were obtained from each child. TCR recombination output is similarly shaped by thymic selection in related and unrelated pairs, with a minor effect exerted by inherited differences. Related mother-child pairs always showed normalized repertoire overlap that was slightly higher than in unrelated mother-child pairs, though the difference was never significant. With a sensitivity of approximately 96 clones per million clonotypes, no persistent microchimeric T cell clones were detected. The study used deep NGS to compare TCR beta repertoires of mothers and children, seeking features distinguishing related mother-child pairs from unrelated individuals. Mothers averaged around 43 +/- 4 years of age and children averaged around 10 +/- 4 years. After adapter ligation with NEBNext reagents, the libraries were sequenced on Illumina HiSeq 2000 with 100+100 nt paired-end reads. To prevent cross-contamination, the mother and child libraries were prepared a month apart and were sequenced in separate runs. Between about 500,000 and 2,300,000 distinct TCR beta clonotypes were identified per donor. Naive TCR beta clonotypes were estimated from low-frequency clonotypes matched to each donor's FACS-determined naive share, without sorting.

The rearranged chain carries TRBV28 and TRBJ2-7; no D gene is confidently identified. The TCR sequence derives from a middle-aged woman in good health. The sample was blood. The CDR3 protein: CASSLFAYPYEQYF. The bases are TGTGCCAGCAGTTTATTCGCTTACCCCTACGAGCAGTACTTC. Beyond the CDR3, the reference TRBV28 and TRBJ2-7 genes provide the residues; the full variable domain reads: DVKVTQSSRYLVKRTGEKVFLECVQDMDHENMFWYRQDPGLGLRLIYFSYDVKMKEKGDIPEGYSVSREKKERFSLILESASTNQTSMYLCASSLFAYPYEQYFGPGTRLTVT.